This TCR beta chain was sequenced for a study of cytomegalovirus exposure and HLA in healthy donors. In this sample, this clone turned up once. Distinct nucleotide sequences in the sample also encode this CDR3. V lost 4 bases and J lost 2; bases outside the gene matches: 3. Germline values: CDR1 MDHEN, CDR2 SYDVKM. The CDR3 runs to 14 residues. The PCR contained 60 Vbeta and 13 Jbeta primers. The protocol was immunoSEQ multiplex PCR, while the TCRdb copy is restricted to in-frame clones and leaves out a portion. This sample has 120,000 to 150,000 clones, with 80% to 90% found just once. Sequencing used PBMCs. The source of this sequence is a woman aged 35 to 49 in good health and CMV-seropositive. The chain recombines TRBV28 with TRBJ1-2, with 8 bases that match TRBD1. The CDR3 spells CASSSGQGNYGYTF. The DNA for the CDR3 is TGTGCCAGCAGTTCTGGACAGGGAAACTATGGCTACACCTTC.